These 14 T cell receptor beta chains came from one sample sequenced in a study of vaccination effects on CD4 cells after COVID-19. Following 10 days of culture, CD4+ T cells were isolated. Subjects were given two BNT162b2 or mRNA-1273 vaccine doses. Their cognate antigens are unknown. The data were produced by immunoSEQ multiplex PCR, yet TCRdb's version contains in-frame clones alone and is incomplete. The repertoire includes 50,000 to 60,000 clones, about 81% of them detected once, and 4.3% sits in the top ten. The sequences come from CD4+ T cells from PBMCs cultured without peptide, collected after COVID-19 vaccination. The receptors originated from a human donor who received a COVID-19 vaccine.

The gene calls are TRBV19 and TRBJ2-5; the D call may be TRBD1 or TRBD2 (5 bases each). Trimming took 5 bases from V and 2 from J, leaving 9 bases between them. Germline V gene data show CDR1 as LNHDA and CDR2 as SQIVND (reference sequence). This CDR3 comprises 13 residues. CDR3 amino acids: CASSWGSQETQYF. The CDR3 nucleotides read TGTGCCAGTAGTTGGGGGAGTCAAGAGACCCAGTACTTC.

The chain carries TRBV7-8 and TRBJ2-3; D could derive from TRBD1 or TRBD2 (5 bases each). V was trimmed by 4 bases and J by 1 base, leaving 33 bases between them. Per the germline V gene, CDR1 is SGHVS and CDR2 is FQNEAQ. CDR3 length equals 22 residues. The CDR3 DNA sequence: TGTGCCAGCAGCTCGCCCCGGGCTACGGACCAAGAGGGGCATCCACGCACAGATACGCAGTATTTT. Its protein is CASSSPRATDQEGHPRTDTQYF.

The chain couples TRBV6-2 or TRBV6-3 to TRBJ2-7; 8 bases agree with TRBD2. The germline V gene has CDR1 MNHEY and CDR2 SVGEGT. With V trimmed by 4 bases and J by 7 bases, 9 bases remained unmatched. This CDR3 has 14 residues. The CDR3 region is CASSLSGGPREQYF. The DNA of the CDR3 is TGTGCCAGCAGTTTAAGCGGGGGCCCCCGGGAGCAGTACTTC.

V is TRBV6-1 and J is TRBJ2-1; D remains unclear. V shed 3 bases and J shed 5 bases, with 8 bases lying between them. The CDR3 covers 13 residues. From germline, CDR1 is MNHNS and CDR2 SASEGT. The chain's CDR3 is CASSEGYHNEQFF. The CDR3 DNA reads TGTGCCAGCAGTGAGGGCTACCACAATGAGCAGTTCTTC.

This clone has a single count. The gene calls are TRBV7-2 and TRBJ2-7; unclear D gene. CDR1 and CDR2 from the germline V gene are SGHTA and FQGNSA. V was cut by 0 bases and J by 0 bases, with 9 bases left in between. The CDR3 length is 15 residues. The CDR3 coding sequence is TGTGCCAGCAGCTTAGCGGGCTTCTCCTCCTACGAGCAGTACTTC. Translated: CASSLAGFSSYEQYF.

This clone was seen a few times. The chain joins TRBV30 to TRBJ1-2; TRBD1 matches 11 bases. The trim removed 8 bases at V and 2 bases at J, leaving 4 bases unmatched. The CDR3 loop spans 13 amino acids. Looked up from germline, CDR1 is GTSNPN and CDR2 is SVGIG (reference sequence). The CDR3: CARTGGLNYGYTF. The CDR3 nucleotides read TGTGCCCGGACAGGGGGCCTAAACTATGGCTACACCTTC.

In DNA, the CDR3 is TGTGCCAGCAGCTTCGGATCAAACACTGAAGCTTTCTTT. It is translated as CASSFGSNTEAFF. V gene TRBV11-2 combines with J gene TRBJ1-1; D unresolved. Trimming stripped 3 bases from V and 2 bases from J, with 7 bases between. The CDR3 length is 13 residues. In germline, CDR1 is SGHAT, CDR2 FQNNGV.

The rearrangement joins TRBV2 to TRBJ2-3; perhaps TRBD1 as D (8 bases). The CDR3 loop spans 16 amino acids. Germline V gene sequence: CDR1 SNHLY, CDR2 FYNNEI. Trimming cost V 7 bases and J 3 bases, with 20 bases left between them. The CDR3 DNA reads TGTGCCAGCATCCCCCGGGGGGACAGGTTTACAGATACGCAGTATTTT. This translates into CASIPRGDRFTDTQYF.

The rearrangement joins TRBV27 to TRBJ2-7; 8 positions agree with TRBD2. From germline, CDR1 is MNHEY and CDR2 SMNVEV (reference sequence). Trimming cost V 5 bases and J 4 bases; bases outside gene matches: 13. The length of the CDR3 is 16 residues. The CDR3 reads CASSPAVTSEQYEQYF. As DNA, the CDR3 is TGTGCCAGCAGTCCCGCGGTGACTAGCGAACAATACGAGCAGTACTTC.

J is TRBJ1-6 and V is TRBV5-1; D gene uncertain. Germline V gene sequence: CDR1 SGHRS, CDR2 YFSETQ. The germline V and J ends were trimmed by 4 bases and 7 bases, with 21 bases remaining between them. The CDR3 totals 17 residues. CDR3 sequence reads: CASSPRGPGLSNSPLHF. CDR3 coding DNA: TGCGCCAGCAGCCCTCGAGGGCCAGGTCTGTCAAATTCACCCCTCCACTTT.

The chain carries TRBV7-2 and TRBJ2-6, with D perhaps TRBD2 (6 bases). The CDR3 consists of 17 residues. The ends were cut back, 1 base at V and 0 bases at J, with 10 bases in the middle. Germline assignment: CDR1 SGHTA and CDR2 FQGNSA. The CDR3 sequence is CASSLGGTYSGANVLTF. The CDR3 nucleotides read TGTGCCAGCAGCTTAGGGGGGACTTACTCTGGGGCCAACGTCCTGACTTTC.

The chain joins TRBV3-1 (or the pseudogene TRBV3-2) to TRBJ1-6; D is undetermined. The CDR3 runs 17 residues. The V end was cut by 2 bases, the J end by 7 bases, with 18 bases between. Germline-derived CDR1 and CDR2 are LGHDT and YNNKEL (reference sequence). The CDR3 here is CASSQIWQAKRNSPLHF. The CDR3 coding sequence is TGTGCCAGCAGCCAAATTTGGCAGGCGAAAAGGAATTCACCCCTCCACTTT.

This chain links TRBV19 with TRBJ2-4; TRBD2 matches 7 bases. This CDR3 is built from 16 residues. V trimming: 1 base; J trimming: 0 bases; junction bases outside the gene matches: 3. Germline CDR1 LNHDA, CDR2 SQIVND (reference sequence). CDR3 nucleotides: TGTGCCAGTAGTATAGTCGGGGGGTTAGCCAAAAACATTCAGTACTTC. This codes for CASSIVGGLAKNIQYF. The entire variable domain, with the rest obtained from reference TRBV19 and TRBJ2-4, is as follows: DGGITQSPKYLFRKEGQNVTLSCEQNLNHDAMYWYRQDPGQGLRLIYYSQIVNDFQKGDIAEGYSVSREKKESFPLTVTSAQKNPTAFYLCASSIVGGLAKNIQYFGAGTRLSVL.

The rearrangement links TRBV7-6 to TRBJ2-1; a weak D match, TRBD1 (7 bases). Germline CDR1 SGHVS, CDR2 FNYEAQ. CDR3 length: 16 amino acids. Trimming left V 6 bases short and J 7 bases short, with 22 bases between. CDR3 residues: CASSPTGGGQTNEQFF. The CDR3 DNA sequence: TGTGCCAGCAGTCCCACCGGAGGGGGACAGACGAATGAGCAGTTCTTC.